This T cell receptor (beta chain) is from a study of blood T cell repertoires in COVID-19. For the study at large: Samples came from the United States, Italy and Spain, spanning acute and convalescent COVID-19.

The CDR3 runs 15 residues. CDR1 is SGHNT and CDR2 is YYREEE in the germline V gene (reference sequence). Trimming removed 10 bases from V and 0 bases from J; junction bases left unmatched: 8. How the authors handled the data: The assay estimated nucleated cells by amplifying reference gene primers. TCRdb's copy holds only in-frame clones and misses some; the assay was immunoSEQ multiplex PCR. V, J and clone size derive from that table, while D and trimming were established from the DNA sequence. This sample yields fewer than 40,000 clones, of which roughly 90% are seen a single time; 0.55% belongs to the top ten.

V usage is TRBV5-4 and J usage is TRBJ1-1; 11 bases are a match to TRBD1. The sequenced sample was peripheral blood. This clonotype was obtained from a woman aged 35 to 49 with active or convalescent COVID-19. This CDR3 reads CAVPGTGGLNTEAFF. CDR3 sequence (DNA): TGTGCCGTTCCGGGGACAGGGGGACTGAACACTGAAGCTTTCTTT.